This T cell receptor (beta chain) derives from a study of shared clonotypes between healthy human individuals. TCRdb keeps only in-frame clones here, not all; method: immunoSEQ multiplex PCR. The sample has fewer than 1 million clones, just over 95% seen once. V shed 4 bases and J shed 5 bases, with 17 bases lying between them. The CDR3 covers 15 residues. CDR1 and CDR2 (germline): SGDLS, YYNGEE. Naive CD8 cells lacked CD45RO and underwent positive selection for CCR7, leaving out terminally differentiated effector memory CD45RA+ cells. Nashville, Tennessee was home to all donors, who were Caucasian adults. This clone occurred a few times.

Sequencing was performed on naive CD8+ T cells sorted from blood. The sequence was collected from a man aged 25 to 45 in good health. This chain uses TRBV9 with TRBJ2-3; tentatively, D is TRBD1 (6 bases). The CDR3 spells CASSFAGVRGDTQYF. The CDR3 DNA reads as TGTGCCAGCAGCTTTGCAGGGGTACGGGGAGATACGCAGTATTTT.